Below are 9 T cell receptor beta chains sequenced from a single sample in a study of cytomegalovirus exposure and HLA in healthy donors. Primers: 60 Vbeta forward and 13 Jbeta reverse. The table came from immunoSEQ multiplex PCR; TCRdb's copy has only in-frame clones and leaves some out. Altogether approximately 200,000 clones are present, about 77% being singletons, with the ten largest covering about 4.8%. Specimen: PBMCs. These receptors all come from a man aged 25-45 years in good health and CMV-seropositive.

V gene TRBV7-9 combines with J gene TRBJ1-1, with a possible D match to TRBD1 (6 bases). V was clipped by 9 bases and J by 1 base, with 9 bases between them. The CDR3 extends over 12 amino acids. Germline values: CDR1 SEHNR, CDR2 FQNEAQ (reference sequence). CDR3 in amino acids: CASGQRNTEAFF. Here the CDR3 DNA reads TGTGCCAGTGGACAGAGGAACACTGAAGCTTTCTTT.

This clone was seen a handful of times. V usage is TRBV5-5 and J usage is TRBJ2-1; 9 bases are shared with TRBD2. This CDR3 spans 16 amino acids. The J segment lost 2 bases and the V segment lost 6 bases, leaving 9 bases of the junction unmatched. CDR1 and CDR2 (germline): SGHKS, YYEKEE (reference sequence). This CDR3 is CASTRAASGAYNEQFF. The CDR3 region has the DNA TGTGCCAGCACGCGCGCGGCTAGCGGGGCCTACAATGAGCAGTTCTTC. Full variable domain (rest looked up from reference TRBV5-5 and TRBJ2-1): DAGVTQSPTHLIKTRGQQVTLRCSPISGHKSVSWYQQVLGQGPQFIFQYYEKEERGRGNFPDRFSARQFPNYSSELNVNALLLGDSALYLCASTRAASGAYNEQFFGPGTRLTVL.

This rearrangement joins TRBV9 to TRBJ2-5; 8 bases align to TRBD2. The ends lost 0 bases at V and 4 bases at J; junction bases unmatched: 11. Germline V gives CDR1 SGDLS, CDR2 YYNGEE. The CDR3 loop spans 17 amino acids. The CDR3 region has the DNA TGTGCCAGCAGCGTAGAGGCGGGGGGCGCGTACGGAGAGACCCAGTACTTC. Protein product: CASSVEAGGAYGETQYF.

The chain combines TRBV7-9 with TRBJ1-2; TRBD1 is a possible D gene (5 bases). From germline, CDR1 is SEHNR and CDR2 FQNEAQ (reference sequence). Trimming removed 2 bases at V and 6 bases at J, with 13 bases between. The CDR3 runs to 14 residues. This CDR3 is CASSLKTALDGYTF. CDR3 bases: TGTGCCAGCAGCTTAAAGACAGCCCTTGATGGCTACACCTTC. Based on the CDR3 plus reference TRBV7-9 and TRBJ1-2, the full variable domain is DTGVSQNPRHKITKRGQNVTFRCDPISEHNRLYWYRQTLGQGPEFLTYFQNEAQLEKSRLLSDRFSAERPKGSFSTLEIQRTEQGDSAMYLCASSLKTALDGYTFGSGTRLTVV.

A few counts support this clone. The chain combines TRBV5-4 with TRBJ1-1; 8 bases are shared with TRBD1. The CDR3 is 16 amino acids. With 4 bases clipped from V and 3 bases from J, the junction kept 11 bases outside the gene matches. Per germline, CDR1 SGHNT and CDR2 YYREEE (reference sequence). The CDR3, as DNA: TGTGCCAGCAGCCGGGACGGGACAGGCGTGCACACTGAAGCTTTCTTT. This gives the protein CASSRDGTGVHTEAFF.

This clone showed up just a few times. The chain links TRBV5-6 to TRBJ2-5; TRBD1 matches 7 bases. CDR1 SGHDT and CDR2 YYEEEE come from the germline V gene. Unmatched junction bases numbered 5, after V lost 2 bases and J lost 1 base. CDR3 length equals 15 residues. The CDR3 spells CASSLIGQAQETQYF. The CDR3 DNA is TGTGCCAGCAGCTTAATCGGACAGGCCCAAGAGACCCAGTACTTC.

J is TRBJ2-7 and V is TRBV19, with 9 bases lining up with TRBD1. V trimming: 3 bases; J trimming: 2 bases; junction bases outside the gene matches: 2. The CDR3 has 14 residues. Looked up from germline, CDR1 is LNHDA and CDR2 is SQIVND (reference sequence). The CDR3 spells CASSIGQGTYEQYF. In DNA, the CDR3 is TGTGCCAGTAGTATCGGACAGGGGACCTACGAGCAGTACTTC.

The chain joins TRBV19 to TRBJ2-7, with D possibly TRBD1 on 5 matching bases. This CDR3 contains 13 residues. Trimming stripped 10 bases from V and 2 bases from J, with 15 bases between. Germline lookup yields CDR1 LNHDA and CDR2 SQIVND (reference sequence). CDR3 residues: CATPAGSPYEQYF. DNA for the CDR3: TGTGCCACTCCGGCAGGGTCCCCCTACGAGCAGTACTTC.

The chain carries TRBV10-3 and TRBJ2-2; D unclear. CDR1 ENHRY and CDR2 SYGVKD come from the germline V gene. The CDR3 has 12 residues. V gave up 8 bases and J gave up 2 bases, with 6 bases separating them. The CDR3 DNA reads as TGTGCCATCCGTCTAAACACCGGGGAGCTGTTTTTT. Translated: CAIRLNTGELFF.